This TCR beta chain was documented in a study of technical replicates of blood from a handful of donors. Profiled with immunoSEQ multiplex PCR; TCRdb holds only in-frame clones, not every one. This table holds 55,000 to 80,000 clones, just over 90% found once. This CDR3 spans 14 amino acids. Trimming removed 5 bases from V and 8 bases from J; junction bases left unmatched: 9. Per germline, CDR1 SGHNT and CDR2 YYREEE (reference sequence). The TCR sequence derives from a human donor in good health. V is TRBV5-4 and J is TRBJ2-1; TRBD2 aligns across 8 bases. Sequencing was carried out using T cells isolated from PBMCs. The CDR3 spells CASSTGGGRDEQFF. CDR3 nucleotide sequence: TGTGCCAGCAGTACCGGGGGGGGGAGAGATGAGCAGTTCTTC.